This T cell receptor beta chain is drawn from a study of cytotoxic CD8 clonotypes in ibrutinib-treated CLL (dated by TCRdb to about 2021). Turning to the overall study: The cohort included about 15 treatment-naive and around 10 relapsed/refractory patients; 17 were IGHV unmutated. On average, each sample yielded 255,043 productive templates and about 95,000 productive rearrangements. Response samples were obtained after a median of around 11 months of treatment, with a range of roughly 6 to 36 months. Patients were still on ibrutinib when every remission and progressive disease sample was collected. Partial responses were observed in about 25 patients and complete responses in 2; after a median follow-up of 68 months, remission was maintained in 14 patients and progression was observed in approximately twelve. Longitudinal samples were obtainable from about 30% of the 86 participants in the trial. Cryopreserved peripheral blood mononuclear cells were obtained before treatment, at response, and at either sustained remission or disease progression.

Read against the paper, the sample's time point label means: 12 months on ibrutinib. For TCR beta library preparation, 2 to 2.5 micrograms of genomic DNA were isolated from cryopreserved PBMCs. Longitudinal blood samples from CLL patients on ibrutinib monotherapy were analyzed using high-throughput TCR beta sequencing. The patients took part in an open-label, single-center phase 2 trial of ibrutinib monotherapy. A remark on this clone: Its antigen is unknown. Nothing much larger sits one base from this clone, and base qualities are not available.

Germline trimming: 4 bases from V, 5 bases from J; junction bases outside gene matches: 11. The CDR3, from cysteine to phenylalanine, totals 15 residues. Of all the DNA, just the CDR3 is kept, 45 bases in frame from base 1. Per the germline V gene, SGDLS is the CDR1 and YYNGEE is the CDR2. A MiSeq instrument was used for deep resolution sequencing, which targeted depths ranging from 1 in 1 million up to 1 in 200,000 T cells, with coverage averaging 10x for each clonotype. The immunoSEQ hsTCRB Kit was used to generate TCR beta libraries. The authors processed their data as follows. ImmunoSEQ Data Assistant and ImmunoSEQ Analyzer were used for data analysis, and V, D and J genes were assigned according to IMGT definitions. Clonality was computed as one minus normalized Shannon entropy of productive rearrangement frequencies, ranging from 0 to 1. Only overrepresented clonotypes making up at least 0.05% of each patient's repertoire were included in the public clonotype analysis. About a dozen age-matched healthy donor repertoires from immuneACCESS served as clonality controls. Here the immuneACCESS table is served through TCRdb, limited to in-frame sequences with V and J called. Missing clones are a known gap in these copies; in checked studies unresolved V genes cover under half, and the rest lacks a known reason. The DNA gave D and trimming, while V, J and clone size come from that table. This sample lists about 150,000 clones; roughly 83% were detected once. The biggest ten clones account for about 13% of the sample.

What the authors observed across the whole study: At ibrutinib response clonality went up, during sustained remission it held steady, and at progression it dropped back toward baseline. Public clonotypes were rare and either shrank or stayed stable during treatment, and the rise in clonality at ibrutinib response reflected expansion of private clonotypes. Baseline clonality was found to be higher than that of age-matched healthy donors and was strongly correlated with circulating CD8+ T-cell counts. Sustained-remission and progressing patients did not have matched sampling times, and lymph node repertoires were not examined.

This receptor was taken from a human donor with chronic lymphocytic leukemia. The sample consisted of PBMCs, taken after 12 months of ibrutinib treatment. This sequence uses TRBV9 and TRBJ1-1, with 7 middle bases fitting TRBD1. The CDR3 region has the sequence CASSLRGQSGTEAFF. The sequenced DNA: TGTGCCAGCAGCTTAAGGGGACAGTCAGGGACTGAAGCTTTCTTT. Extended through the reference TRBV9 and TRBJ1-1 proteins, this CDR3 yields the full variable domain: DSGVTQTPKHLITATGQRVTLRCSPRSGDLSVYWYQQSLDQGLQFLIQYYNGEERAKGNILERFSAQQFPDLHSELNLSSLELGDSALYFCASSLRGQSGTEAFFGQGTRLTVV.